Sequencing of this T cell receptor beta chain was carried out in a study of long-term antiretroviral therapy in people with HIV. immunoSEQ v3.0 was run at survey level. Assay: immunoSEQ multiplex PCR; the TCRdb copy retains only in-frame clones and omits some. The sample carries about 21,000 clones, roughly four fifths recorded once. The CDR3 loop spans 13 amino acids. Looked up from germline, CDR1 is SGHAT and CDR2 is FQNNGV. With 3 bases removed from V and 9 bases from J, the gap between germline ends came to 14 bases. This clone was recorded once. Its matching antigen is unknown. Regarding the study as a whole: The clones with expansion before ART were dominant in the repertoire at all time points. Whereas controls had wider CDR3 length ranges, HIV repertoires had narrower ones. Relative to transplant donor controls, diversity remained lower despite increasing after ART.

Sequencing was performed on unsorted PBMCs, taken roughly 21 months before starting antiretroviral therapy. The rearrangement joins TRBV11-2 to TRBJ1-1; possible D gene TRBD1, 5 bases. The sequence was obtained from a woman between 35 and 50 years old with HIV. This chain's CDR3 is CASSFSRVVQAFF. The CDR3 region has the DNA TGTGCCAGCAGCTTTAGCAGGGTAGTACAAGCTTTCTTT.